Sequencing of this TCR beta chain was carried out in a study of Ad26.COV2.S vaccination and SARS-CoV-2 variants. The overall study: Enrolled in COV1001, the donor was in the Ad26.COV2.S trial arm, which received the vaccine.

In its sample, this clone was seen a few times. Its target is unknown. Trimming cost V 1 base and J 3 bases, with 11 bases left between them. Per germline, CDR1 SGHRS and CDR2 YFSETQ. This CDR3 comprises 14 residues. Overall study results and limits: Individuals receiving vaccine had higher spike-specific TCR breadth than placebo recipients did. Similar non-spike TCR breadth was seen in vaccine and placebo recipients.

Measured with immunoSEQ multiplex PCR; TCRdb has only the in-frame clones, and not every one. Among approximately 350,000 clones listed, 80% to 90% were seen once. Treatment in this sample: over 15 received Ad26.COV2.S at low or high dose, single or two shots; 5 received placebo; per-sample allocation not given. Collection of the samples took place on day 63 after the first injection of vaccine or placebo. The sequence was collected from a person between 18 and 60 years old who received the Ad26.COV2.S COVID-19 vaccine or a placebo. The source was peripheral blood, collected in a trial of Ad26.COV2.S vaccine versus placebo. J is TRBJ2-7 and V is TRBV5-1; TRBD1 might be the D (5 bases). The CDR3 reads CASSLTVQGYEQYF. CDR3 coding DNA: TGCGCCAGCAGCTTGACAGTCCAGGGCTACGAGCAGTACTTC.